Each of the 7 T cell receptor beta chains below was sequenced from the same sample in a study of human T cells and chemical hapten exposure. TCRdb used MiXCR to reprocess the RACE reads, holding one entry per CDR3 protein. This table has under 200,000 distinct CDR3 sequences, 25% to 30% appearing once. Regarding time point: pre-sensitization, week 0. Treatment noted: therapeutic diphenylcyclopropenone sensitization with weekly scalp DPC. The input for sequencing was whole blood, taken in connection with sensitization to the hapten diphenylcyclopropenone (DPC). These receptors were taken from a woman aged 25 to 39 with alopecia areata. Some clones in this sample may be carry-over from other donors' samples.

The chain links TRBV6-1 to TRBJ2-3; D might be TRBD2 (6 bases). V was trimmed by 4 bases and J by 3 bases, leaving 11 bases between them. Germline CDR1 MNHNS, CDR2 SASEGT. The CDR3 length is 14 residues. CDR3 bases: TGTGCCAGCAGTGTTCAGGAGGGGACAGATACGCAGTATTTT. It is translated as CASSVQEGTDTQYF.

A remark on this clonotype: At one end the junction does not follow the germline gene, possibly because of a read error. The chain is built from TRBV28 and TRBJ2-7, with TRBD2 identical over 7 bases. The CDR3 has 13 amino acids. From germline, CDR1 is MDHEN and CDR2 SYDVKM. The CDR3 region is CAGRTSVPYEQYF. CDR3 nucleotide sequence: TGTGCCGGCAGAACTAGCGTGCCCTACGAGCAGTACTTC.

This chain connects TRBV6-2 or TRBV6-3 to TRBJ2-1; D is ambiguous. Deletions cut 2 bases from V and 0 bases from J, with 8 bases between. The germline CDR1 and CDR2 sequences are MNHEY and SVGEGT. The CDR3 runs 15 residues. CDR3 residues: CASSYDQSSYNEQFF. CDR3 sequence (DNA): TGTGCCAGCAGTTACGACCAGAGCTCCTACAATGAGCAGTTCTTC.

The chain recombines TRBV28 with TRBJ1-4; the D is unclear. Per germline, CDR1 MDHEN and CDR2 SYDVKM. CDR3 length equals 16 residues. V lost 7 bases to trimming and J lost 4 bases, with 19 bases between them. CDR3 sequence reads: CASTSSGLPDNEKLFF. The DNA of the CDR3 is TGTGCCAGCACATCGTCCGGGCTGCCAGATAATGAAAAACTGTTTTTT. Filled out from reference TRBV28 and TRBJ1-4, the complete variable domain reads DVKVTQSSRYLVKRTGEKVFLECVQDMDHENMFWYRQDPGLGLRLIYFSYDVKMKEKGDIPEGYSVSREKKERFSLILESASTNQTSMYLCASTSSGLPDNEKLFFGSGTQLSVL.

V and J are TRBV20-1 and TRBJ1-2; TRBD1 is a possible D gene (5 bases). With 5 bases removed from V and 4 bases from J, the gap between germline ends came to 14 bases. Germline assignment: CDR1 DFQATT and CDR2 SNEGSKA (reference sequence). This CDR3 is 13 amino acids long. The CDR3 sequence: CSAGFGTGYGYTF. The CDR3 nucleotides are TGCAGTGCTGGATTTGGGACCGGCTATGGCTACACCTTC.

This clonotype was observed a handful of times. The CDR3 sequence is CSVFKASPYNEQFF. The CDR3 DNA sequence: TGCAGCGTTTTTAAGGCTAGCCCATACAATGAGCAGTTCTTC. This chain uses TRBV29-1 with TRBJ2-1; perhaps TRBD2 as D (5 bases). This CDR3 spans 14 amino acids. V gave up 5 bases and J gave up 4 bases, with 15 bases separating them. The germline CDR1 and CDR2 sequences are SQVTM and ANQGSEA.

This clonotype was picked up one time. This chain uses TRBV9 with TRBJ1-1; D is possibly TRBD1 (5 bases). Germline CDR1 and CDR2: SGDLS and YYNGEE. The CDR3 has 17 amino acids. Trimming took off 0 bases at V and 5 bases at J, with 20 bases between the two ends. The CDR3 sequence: CASSVEGWGRSGTEAFF. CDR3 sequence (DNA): TGTGCCAGCAGCGTAGAGGGTTGGGGCAGGTCGGGGACTGAAGCTTTCTTT.